This T cell receptor beta chain was sequenced for a study of regulatory T cells in long-lasting Graves disease. The time point: persistent/refractory GD, antithyroid drugs over 5 years with positive TRAb. After RNA was extracted from PBMCs, the TCR library was made from it. It was by American Thyroid Association guidelines that Graves' disease was diagnosed. The peripheral blood volume drawn was 8 to 9.5 milliliters, and it was collected into EDTA tubes. To make TCR beta libraries, researchers used iRepertoire HTBI primers and Arm-PCR of CDR3 regions. From the multiplex PCR reads, TCRdb called clonotypes with MiXCR, one entry per CDR3 protein. The sample shows around 460,000 distinct CDR3 sequences, approximately 22% of them seen only once. This clonotype has a handful of counts. Its matching antigen is unknown. J gave up 6 bases and V 6 bases, and 14 bases lay outside the gene matches. The CDR3 length is 15 residues. Germline V CDR1 and CDR2: SNHLY, FYNNEI.

General study points: Newly diagnosed disease favored TRBV20-1 and TRBJ2-1 over persistent disease. Public clonotype sharing was higher in persistent than newly diagnosed patients.

This chain connects TRBV2 to TRBJ2-7, with 7 bases lining up with TRBD2. The source is a female donor with Graves disease. The sequences come from peripheral blood mononuclear cells (PBMCs), collected when the disease was refractory, from a patient treated with antithyroid drugs. The CDR3 bases are TGTGCCAGCAGAAACAAGGGCAGGGAGGGCGGCGAGCAGTACTTC. Its protein product is CASRNKGREGGEQYF.